This entry lists 3 T cell receptor beta chains sequenced from one sample in a study of T cell responses to AZD1222 COVID-19 vaccine. Sequencing used immunoSEQ multiplex PCR; TCRdb keeps in-frame clones, though not all of them. Here the sample spans roughly 80,000 clones, roughly 87% being singletons. Source: peripheral blood, taken on day 0 of MenACWY control vaccination. Every receptor here comes from an adult in good health.

This chain links TRBV3-1 (or the pseudogene TRBV3-2) with TRBJ2-7; 8 bases map to TRBD2. Trimming removed 1 base from V and 7 bases from J; junction bases left unmatched: 18. Germline CDR1 reads LGHDT; CDR2 reads YNNKEL (reference sequence). The CDR3 consists of 18 residues. The DNA for the CDR3 is TGTGCCAGCAGCCAAGTATCCGACCCGGGACGGGGGGGCAGGGAGCAGTACTTC. Amino acids: CASSQVSDPGRGGREQYF.

This rearrangement joins TRBV11-2 to TRBJ1-2; maybe TRBD1 (6 bases). The CDR3 contains 13 residues. Trimming removed 3 bases from V and 7 bases from J, with 12 bases in between. Looked up from germline, CDR1 is SGHAT and CDR2 is FQNNGV. The CDR3 DNA reads as TGTGCCAGCAGCTTCGGGGGGCTTGGTGGCTACACCTTC. Protein: CASSFGGLGGYTF.

The chain recombines TRBV7-2 with TRBJ2-7; D might be TRBD1 or TRBD2, each matching 5 bases. This CDR3 comprises 15 residues. V dropped 0 bases and J dropped 3 bases, with 12 bases sitting between them. The germline CDR1 and CDR2 sequences are SGHTA and FQGNSA. CDR3 sequence (DNA): TGTGCCAGCAGCTTAGCCGGGACCGTGGGCTACGAGCAGTACTTC. It specifies CASSLAGTVGYEQYF.